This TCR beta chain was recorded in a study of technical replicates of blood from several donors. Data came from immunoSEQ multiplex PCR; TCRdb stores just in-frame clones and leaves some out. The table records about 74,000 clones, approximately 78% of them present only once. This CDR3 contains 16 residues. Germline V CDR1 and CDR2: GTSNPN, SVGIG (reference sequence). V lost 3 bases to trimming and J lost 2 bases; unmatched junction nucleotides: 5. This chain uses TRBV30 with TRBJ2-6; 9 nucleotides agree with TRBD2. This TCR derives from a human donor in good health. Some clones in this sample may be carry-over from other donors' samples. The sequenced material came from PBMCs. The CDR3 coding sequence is TGTGCCTGGAGGGCGGGGGGGCCCCCTGGGGCCAACGTCCTGACTTTC. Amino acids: CAWRAGGPPGANVLTF.